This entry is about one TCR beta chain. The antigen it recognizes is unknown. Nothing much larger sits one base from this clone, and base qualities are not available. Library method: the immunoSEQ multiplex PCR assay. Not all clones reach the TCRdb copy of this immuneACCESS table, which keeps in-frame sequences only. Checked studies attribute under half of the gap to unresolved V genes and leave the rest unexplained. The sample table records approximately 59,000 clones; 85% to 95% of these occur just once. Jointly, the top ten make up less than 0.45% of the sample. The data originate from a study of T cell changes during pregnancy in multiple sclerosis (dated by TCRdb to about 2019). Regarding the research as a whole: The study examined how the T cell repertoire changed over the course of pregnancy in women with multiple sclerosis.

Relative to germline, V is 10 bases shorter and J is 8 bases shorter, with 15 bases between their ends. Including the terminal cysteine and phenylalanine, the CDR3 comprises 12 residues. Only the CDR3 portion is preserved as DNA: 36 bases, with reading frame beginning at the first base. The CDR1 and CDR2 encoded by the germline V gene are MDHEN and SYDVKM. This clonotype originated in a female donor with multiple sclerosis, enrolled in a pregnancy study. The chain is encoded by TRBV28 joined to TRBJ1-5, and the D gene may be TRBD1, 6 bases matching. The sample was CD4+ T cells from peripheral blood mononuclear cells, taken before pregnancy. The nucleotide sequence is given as TGTGCCACCCGACAGGTCCAGAAGCCCCAGCATTTT. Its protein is CATRQVQKPQHF.